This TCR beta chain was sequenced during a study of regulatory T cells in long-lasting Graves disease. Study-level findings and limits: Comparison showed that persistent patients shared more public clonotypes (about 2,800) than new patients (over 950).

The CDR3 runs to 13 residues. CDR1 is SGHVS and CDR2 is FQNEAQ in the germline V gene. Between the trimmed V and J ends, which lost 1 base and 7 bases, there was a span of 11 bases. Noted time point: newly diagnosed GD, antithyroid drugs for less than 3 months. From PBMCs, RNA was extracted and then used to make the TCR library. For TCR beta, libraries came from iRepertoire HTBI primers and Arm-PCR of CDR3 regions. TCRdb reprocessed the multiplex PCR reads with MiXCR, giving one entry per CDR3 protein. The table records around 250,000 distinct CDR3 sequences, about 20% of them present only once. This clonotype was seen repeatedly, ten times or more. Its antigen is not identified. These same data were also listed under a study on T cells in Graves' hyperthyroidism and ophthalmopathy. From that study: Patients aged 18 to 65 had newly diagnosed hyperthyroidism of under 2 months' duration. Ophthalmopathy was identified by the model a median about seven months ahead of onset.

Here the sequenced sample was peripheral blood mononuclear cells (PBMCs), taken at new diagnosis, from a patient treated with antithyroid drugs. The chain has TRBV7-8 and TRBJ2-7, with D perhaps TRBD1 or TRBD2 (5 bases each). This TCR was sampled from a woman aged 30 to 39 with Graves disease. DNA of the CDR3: TGTGCCAGCAGCTTAGGGGGGTTGGGGGAGCAGTACTTC. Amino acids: CASSLGGLGEQYF.